These T cell receptor beta chains were read from a single sample in a study of early T cells in non-severe SARS-CoV-2 infection. TCRdb passed the 5' RACE reads through MiXCR, listing each CDR3 protein once. The table includes 100,000 to 120,000 distinct CDR3 sequences, over 9.5% detected once. The material was whole blood, obtained at baseline. These receptors all stem from an adult who was a healthcare worker with PCR-confirmed SARS-CoV-2 infection or an uninfected control (not recorded which). Both conserved end residues are part of each CDR3. D genes are given only for firm matches. Clone size is not always given. Where it is, it says once, few, many or a class for expanded clones.

j_gene | v_gene | abundance | d_gene | CDR3aa | CDR3nt
TRBJ1-2 | TRBV5-4 | many | . | CASSPDSNYGYTF | TGTGCCAGCAGCCCAGACAGTAACTATGGCTACACCTTC
TRBJ1-1 | TRBV29-1 | . | TRBD1 | CSVIPGQGITNTEAFF | TGCAGCGTCATCCCGGGACAGGGGATCACGAACACTGAAGCTTTCTTT
TRBJ1-5 | TRBV29-1 | many | . | CSVEQAPNQPQHF | TGCAGCGTTGAACAGGCGCCAAATCAGCCCCAGCATTTT
TRBJ2-7 | TRBV28 | . | . | CASRAGGLVYEQYF | TGTGCCAGCAGAGCAGGGGGGCTGGTCTACGAGCAGTACTTC
TRBJ2-7 | TRBV18 | few | TRBD2 | CASSISLAAYEQYF | TGTGCCAGCTCAATTTCTCTAGCGGCGTACGAGCAGTACTTC
TRBJ2-7 | TRBV7-2 | few | TRBD1 | CASSQDRGGREQYF | TGTGCCAGCAGCCAGGACAGGGGAGGACGCGAGCAGTACTTC
TRBJ2-3 | TRBV27 | . | . | CASSFRFRVGVSDTQYF | TGTGCCAGCAGCTTTCGCTTCCGTGTCGGGGTTTCAGATACGCAGTATTTT
TRBJ2-2 | TRBV28 | many | . | CASSAVNTGELFF | TGTGCCAGCAGTGCTGTAAACACCGGGGAGCTGTTTTTT
TRBJ2-2 | TRBV5-6 | few | TRBD2 | CASSWRIAGPGDGELFF | TGTGCCAGCAGCTGGAGGATAGCGGGACCTGGGGACGGGGAGCTGTTTTTT
TRBJ2-3 | TRBV4-1 | . | . | CASSQEGWGRQPSTDTQYF | TGCGCCAGCAGCCAAGAGGGCTGGGGCAGACAACCTAGCACAGATACGCAGTATTTT
TRBJ2-3 | TRBV30 | many | . | CARRRGRTDTQYF | TGTGCCCGAAGGAGGGGTCGCACAGATACGCAGTATTTT
TRBJ2-7 | TRBV5-1 | . | TRBD2 | CASSLEVSGGTRYF | TGCGCCAGCAGCTTGGAGGTTAGCGGGGGGACGCGGTACTTC
TRBJ1-2 | TRBV7-6 | . | . | CASSLGGTQRGYTF | TGTGCCAGCAGCTTAGGTGGCACGCAGCGGGGCTACACCTTC
TRBJ2-6 | TRBV19 | few | . | CASMTFSGANVLTF | TGTGCCAGTATGACGTTCTCTGGGGCCAACGTCCTGACTTTC
TRBJ2-3 | TRBV29-1 | few | TRBD2 | CSVGGLAASTDTQYF | TGCAGCGTGGGCGGACTAGCGGCGAGCACAGATACGCAGTATTTT
TRBJ2-1 | TRBV5-1 | . | . | CASSTGHSYNEQFF | TGCGCCAGCAGCACTGGACACTCCTACAATGAGCAGTTCTTC
TRBJ2-7 | TRBV3-1 | few | TRBD1 | CASSQEGQGGEQYF | TGTGCCAGCAGCCAAGAGGGACAGGGAGGGGAGCAGTACTTC
TRBJ1-2 | TRBV27 | few | . | CASSLERESRYGYTF | TGTGCCAGCAGTTTGGAGCGAGAGAGCCGCTATGGCTACACCTTC
TRBJ1-4 | TRBV20-1 | . | TRBD1 | CSALGQSNEKLFF | TGCAGTGCGTTGGGACAGTCTAATGAAAAACTGTTTTTT
TRBJ2-2 | TRBV19 | . | TRBD1 | CASSIGTGFTGELFF | TGTGCCAGTAGTATAGGGACAGGGTTCACCGGGGAGCTGTTTTTT
TRBJ2-7 | TRBV7-9 | many | TRBD1 | CASSFGDSSFYEQYF | TGTGCCAGCAGCTTTGGGGACAGCTCCTTCTACGAGCAGTACTTC
TRBJ2-7 | TRBV6-6 | few | . | CAAARGSSYEQYF | TGTGCCGCAGCGCGAGGGAGCTCCTACGAGCAGTACTTC
TRBJ1-5 | TRBV6-6 | few | . | CASQRNSNQPQHF | TGTGCCAGCCAGAGGAATAGCAATCAGCCCCAGCATTTT
TRBJ1-4 | TRBV6-6 | few | . | CASKTLYQRTTNEKLFF | TGTGCCAGCAAAACCCTCTATCAGCGCACAACTAATGAAAAACTGTTTTTT
TRBJ2-2 | TRBV29-1 | few | TRBD1 | CSVGGQGAFTGELFF | TGCAGCGTTGGAGGACAGGGGGCCTTCACCGGGGAGCTGTTTTTT
TRBJ2-1 | TRBV14 | . | . | CASSQAPSSAGSYNEQFF | TGTGCCAGCAGCCAAGCTCCCTCTAGCGCTGGCTCCTACAATGAGCAGTTCTTC
TRBJ2-1 | TRBV7-2 | few | . | CASSLNPPGGGYNEQFF | TGTGCCAGCAGCTTAAACCCCCCAGGGGGGGGGTACAATGAGCAGTTCTTC
TRBJ1-1 | TRBV28 | few | . | CASSSDNTEAFF | TGTGCCAGCAGTTCAGACAACACTGAAGCTTTCTTT
TRBJ1-1 | TRBV3-1 | many | . | CASSQDPPDSLSMNTEAFF | TGTGCCAGCAGCCAAGACCCCCCGGACAGCCTATCGATGAACACTGAAGCTTTCTTT
TRBJ2-1 | TRBV9 | . | . | CASSVDQWGYNEQFF | TGTGCCAGCAGCGTTGATCAGTGGGGCTACAATGAGCAGTTCTTC
TRBJ1-1 | TRBV20-1 | few | . | CSARDSAREAFF | TGCAGTGCTAGAGATTCAGCCAGAGAAGCTTTCTTT
TRBJ1-1 | TRBV7-6 | few | . | CASSQRHGDTEAFF | TGTGCCAGCAGCCAGAGGCACGGGGACACTGAAGCTTTCTTT
TRBJ2-1 | TRBV11-2 | . | TRBD1 | CASSPDRGENEQFF | TGTGCCAGCAGCCCGGACAGGGGGGAGAATGAGCAGTTCTTC
TRBJ1-5 | TRBV9 | few | . | CASSAGGVGNQPQHF | TGTGCCAGCAGCGCGGGAGGGGTCGGCAATCAGCCCCAGCATTTT
TRBJ2-4 | TRBV11-2 | many | TRBD1 | CASSSTGGGKNIQYF | TGTGCCAGCAGCTCCACAGGGGGCGGGAAAAACATTCAGTACTTC
TRBJ2-7 | TRBV4-2 | few | TRBD2 | CASTNPSGTGEQYF | TGTGCCAGCACGAATCCTAGCGGGACGGGGGAGCAGTACTTC
TRBJ2-2 | TRBV7-6 | . | TRBD1 | CASSFSQSGTGAPPNTGELFF | TGTGCCAGCAGCTTTTCCCAGTCCGGGACAGGGGCCCCACCGAACACCGGGGAGCTGTTTTTT
TRBJ2-2 | TRBV24-1 | . | TRBD1 | CATSDPGTGDAGELFF | TGTGCCACCAGTGACCCGGGGACAGGGGACGCCGGGGAGCTGTTTTTT
TRBJ1-2 | TRBV28 | few | . | CASSFSGYGYTF | TGTGCCAGCAGTTTCTCCGGCTATGGCTACACCTTC
TRBJ2-1 | TRBV12-3/TRBV12-4 | . | TRBD1 | CASSFEDRGYNEQFF | TGTGCCAGCAGTTTTGAGGACAGGGGATACAATGAGCAGTTCTTC
TRBJ2-1 | TRBV23-1 | many | TRBD1 | CATGQGPSTDFYNEQFF | TGCGCCACAGGACAGGGCCCATCTACTGACTTTTACAATGAGCAGTTCTTC
TRBJ2-1 | TRBV29-1 | many | TRBD2 | CSVEEVWLAGSGGSYNEQFF | TGCAGCGTTGAAGAGGTGTGGCTAGCGGGGAGTGGAGGCTCCTACAATGAGCAGTTCTTC
TRBJ1-1 | TRBV29-1 | few | . | CSVSRGSEAFF | TGCAGCGTTTCGAGGGGGTCTGAAGCTTTCTTT
TRBJ2-3 | TRBV20-1 | few | . | CSARSGGPLVVTQYF | TGCAGTGCTAGGTCTGGGGGGCCCCTTGTGGTTACGCAGTATTTT
TRBJ2-1 | TRBV6-1 | . | TRBD2 | CASSLAGWLNEQFF | TGTGCCAGCAGTTTAGCGGGATGGTTGAATGAGCAGTTCTTC
TRBJ2-7 | TRBV5-1 | few | . | CASSLQGSSYEQYF | TGCGCCAGCAGCTTGCAGGGCAGCTCCTACGAGCAGTACTTC
TRBJ2-3 | TRBV20-1 | . | . | CSVGGTPGTDTQYF | TGCAGTGTTGGTGGAACGCCCGGCACAGATACGCAGTATTTT